This entry concerns a single T cell receptor beta chain. The antigen is not known. The V end lost 4 bases, the J end lost 2 bases, and 9 bases lay between the germline ends. This CDR3 is 14 amino acids long. Germline V CDR1 and CDR2: LNHDA, SQIVND (reference sequence). This specimen belongs to a study of T cells in localized non-small cell lung cancer. Whole-study results and caveats: One tumor region alone was sequenced, and heterogeneity therefore remains possible. The study detected a median around 50 of the top 100 tumor clones in adjacent lung. Overall survival was longer when the density of T cells in the blood was higher.

The data were produced by immunoSEQ multiplex PCR, yet TCRdb's version contains in-frame clones alone and is incomplete. This repertoire shows fewer than 25,000 clones, 70% to 90% found once; its top ten account for roughly 1.2%. This sequence joins TRBV19 and TRBJ1-3; no definite D call. This TCR was sampled from a woman aged 35 to 69 with stage I lung adenocarcinoma. The specimen comprised peripheral blood, sampled before any cancer treatment. The CDR3 sequence: CASSKGRAGNTIYF. CDR3 DNA sequence: TGTGCCAGTAGTAAGGGAAGGGCTGGAAACACCATATATTTT.